The present entry profiles one T cell receptor beta chain with its context. Its antigen is still unknown. There are no base qualities to consult, and no much larger clone falls within one base. The data were obtained in a study of neurological immune-mediated disorders (dated by TCRdb to the late 2010s). About the study as a whole: Peripheral blood TCR-beta repertoires from HTLV-I-associated myelopathy (HAM/TSP) patients, multiple sclerosis patients and healthy controls were compared by UMI-based sequencing. Longitudinal samples, technical triplicates and paired sorted CD4+ and CD8+ T-cell subsets, alongside PBMC samples, were included among the approximately 110 TCR-beta libraries. The cohort was made up of 65 to 75 subjects, consisting of around 15 HAM/TSP patients, some 35 multiple sclerosis patients and around 20 healthy controls. Results the study describes overall, beyond this receptor: No identical CDR3 amino acid sequences were found to be shared among expanded clones across subjects, suggesting that TCR-beta repertoires were private in all groups. The highest TCR clonal expansion was observed in HAM/TSP patients, whereas the lowest was observed in MS patients, even when compared with healthy controls.

cDNA was synthesized by template-switch 5'RACE using a primer carrying a 10-nucleotide random unique molecular identifier by which each TCR transcript was tagged. Over 200 million TCR-beta sequences, covering 15-18 subjects, were produced in each sequencing run. The RNeasy kit was used to extract total RNA. Using the KAPA Real-time Library Amplification kit, TCR-beta VDJ regions were amplified with primers for the TCR constant region and the 5'RACE anchor. Sample indexes and Illumina adaptors were added in a first PCR, after which library yield was increased in a second PCR. The roughly 650 bp TCR product was size-selected on a 2% E-gel SizeSelection system after Ampure bead purification. Library quality was checked on a Bioanalyzer, concentration was measured with Qubit, and libraries were quantified with the Kapa Library Quantification kit before pooling. An Illumina HiSeq 2500 was used to sequence the libraries paired-end at 2 x 150 bp. To increase sequence diversity, roughly 24-32% phiX was spiked into each library pool. Processing in the source paper ran as follows. Quality-filtered reads were processed with the UMI-based MiGEC pipeline, which removed over 75% of raw TCR sequences during error correction. VDJ genes were aligned to IMGT germline references, and each clonotype was defined by a unique CDR3 amino acid sequence together with V-J genes. VDJtools evaluated clonal expansion, Shannon diversity and CDR3 relatedness (CalcPairwiseDistances, ClusterSamples); CLCbio workbench built phylogenetic trees. Expanded clones were defined as having at least 8 unique UMIs, based on coefficient-of-variation modelling across technical triplicates. TCRdb reprocessing: public reads trimmed at Q25 with fastp, clones called with MiXCR, in-frame beta chains kept. Duplicate CDR3 protein sequences are folded into a single record with the most common DNA and genes. None of the V and J calls come from the authors' own analysis; TCRdb made them. This sample lists 84,000 or so distinct CDR3 sequences; 10% were detected once. Of the sample, around 1.8% is held by the ten largest clones.

Spanning cysteine to phenylalanine, the CDR3 consists of 18 amino acids. CDR3 DNA is the only sequence kept; it has 54 bases, read in frame from the first base. V loses 4 bases at its end and J loses 2 bases; junction bases beyond the gene matches: 11. The germline V gene encodes CDR1 KGHDR and CDR2 SFDVKD. Healthy controls were blood bank volunteers in Maryland, USA. For the unsorted PBMC libraries, 2 million PBMCs were stored in RNAlater at -80 degrees C until RNA extraction and were used to generate the libraries. PBMCs were separated from peripheral blood using Ficoll-Hypaque density gradient centrifugation and then cryopreserved in liquid nitrogen.

This TCR was sampled from a man aged 35 to 55 in good health. This receptor chain uses TRBV24-1 and TRBJ2-2; TRBD1 agrees with 8 junctional bases. Sequencing was done on a sample of PBMCs. The sequenced DNA: TGTGCCACCAGTGACACCCATCGGACAGGGCCTAACACCGGGGAGCTGTTTTTT. Translated, this gives CATSDTHRTGPNTGELFF.